This T cell receptor (beta chain) appears in the sequencing data of a study of cytomegalovirus exposure and HLA in healthy donors (dated by TCRdb to the late 2010s). Regarding the complete study: In an earlier analysis of approximately 500 of the donors, under 300 Gb of sequence data and 100 million or so unique TCR beta sequences from about 179 million T cells were reported. Across some 400 genotyped donors of the cohort, an average of roughly 230,000 unique TCR beta nucleotide sequences per donor were sequenced, and approximately 19% of those sequences were non-productive. Donor age, sex, ethnicity and CMV serostatus were collected together with the repertoire data. Among the roughly 390 genotyped donors, around 81% belonged to the genetic ancestry cluster associated with self-reported Caucasian donors. Typing coverage varied by locus: roughly 620-640 donors for A, B, C, DRB1 and DQB1; approximately 520 for DQA1; nearly 610 for DPA1; approximately 450 for DPB1. Because of strong linkage in the cohort, 4 to 6 DR-DQ haplotypes were treated as single units for association and clustering. Roughly 290 gigabases of sequencing data and tens of millions of unique TCR sequences made up an early release that covered over 550 HLA-typed donors. The study aimed to test whether signatures of past pathogen exposure could be identified by cataloging public T cell receptors. In the later analysis, no new phenotypic data were used to find candidate immune exposures; instead, reliance was placed on TCR beta sequences and their occurrence across donors. In an earlier analysis of 587 of the donors, high-throughput TCR beta sequencing was used to judge whether each TCR beta V gene segment behaved as functional or pseudogenic. A later genetic analysis used genome-wide SNP genotypes for about three fifths of the 666 donors, treating that subset as a discovery cohort. HLA typing covered class I and class II loci at four-digit resolution. The study profiled the T cell repertoires of hundreds of subjects by immunosequencing and related them to cytomegalovirus serostatus. In addition to the first cohort of 650 to 800 subjects, a separate validation cohort of 130 or so different subjects was used. In a later analysis, previously published TCR beta repertoires from 600 to 850 donors were re-analyzed and high-resolution HLA genotyping was added so that TCR occurrence patterns could be studied. High-throughput TCR immunosequencing, statistical association of individual TCRs with disease status, and machine learning were combined to predict cytomegalovirus infection status. All discovery cohort repertoires had been generated using a single sequencing platform.

Library preparation was by the immunoSEQ multiplex PCR assay. The multiplex PCR relied on a mix of 60 forward primers for TCR Vbeta segments and 13 reverse primers for TCR Jbeta segments. The CDR3 region of rearranged TCR beta genes was amplified from genomic DNA with a multiplex PCR assay. On the Illumina HiSeq System, the amplified TCR beta libraries were sequenced as 87-base-pair reads. The original pipeline was this. A later analysis counted about 82 million unique TCR beta chains across the 500 to 850 repertoires, and some 11 million of these chains were shared by at least two donors. To remove PCR and sequencing errors, raw reads were error-corrected and collapsed into unique sequences using a nearest-neighbor algorithm that merged closely related sequences. V, D and J gene segments were assigned by aligning CDR3 sequences to IMGT reference sequences. For a sequence to be retained, at least a six-nucleotide match to both a V gene segment and a J gene segment was required. A rearrangement counted as productive if the CDR3 had no stop codons and remained in frame with V and J, and every other rearrangement counted as non-productive. Following IMGT convention, CDR3 was defined as the stretch from the second conserved V-encoded cysteine up to the conserved J-encoded phenylalanine. Sequences without an unambiguous match to a single V gene segment were excluded from the earlier analysis of approximately 600 of the donors. In an earlier analysis of approximately 590 of the donors, V segments were called functional above 56.7% productive rearrangements and were called segregating when the between-donor standard deviation exceeded 5%. To diagnose cytomegalovirus status from the catalog of TCR beta chain sequences, a statistical classification framework was built. In a later analysis, TCR nucleotide sequences were compared against IMGT/GENE-DB human TR gene sequences so that V and J genes could be assigned. The TCRdist pipeline was used in a later analysis to assign CDR3 sequences and most-parsimonious VDJ recombination scenarios. A later analysis defined each TCR beta chain by its CDR3 amino acid sequence plus V-gene family, and excluded reads lacking a unique V-gene family. To address suspected cross-contamination and a sequencing artifact, a later analysis removed around 600 highly shared, low-generation-probability nucleotide sequences. For each public chain, a later analysis derived a clonal expansion index from normalized ranks of inferred template counts within each repertoire. Generation probabilities in a later analysis came from a VDJ recombination model fitted to out-of-frame rearrangements, and those results were checked against IGoR. In a later analysis, TCR-TCR, TCR-HLA and TCR-CMV co-occurrence was scored with hypergeometric tests, and a repertoire-size bias correction was applied to TCR pairs. To estimate false discovery rates, a later analysis permuted the HLA or CMV assignments 20 times. In a later analysis, co-occurring TCRs were grouped using DBSCAN, and TCRdist sequence similarity was added for clustering within HLA-allele-positive subsets. Repertoires with fewer than 30,000 or more than 120,000 public chains were left out of co-occurrence clustering, as were about five repertoires with anomalous nucleotide sharing. Entries here come from immuneACCESS through TCRdb and include only in-frame sequences with V and J called. Some clones fail to appear in such tables; in the studies checked, an unresolved V gene covers under half of the shortfall, and the cause of the remainder is unknown. That table gives V, J and clone size, and the DNA gave D and trimming. Counted in this sample were around 100,000 clones; around 70% of them appeared once. Of the sample, around 4.3% is held by the ten largest clones.

On the study overall, not on this receptor specifically: In both the original and validation cohorts, the classifier was reported to diagnose cytomegalovirus status with high specificity and sensitivity. In an earlier analysis of a few hundred of the donors, most TCR beta V segments were observed in productive rearrangements about 90% or about 30% of the time, broadly matching IMGT annotations. Assigning TCR associations to individual alleles was difficult when HLA alleles, especially DR and DQ, strongly co-occurred. A further reported finding was that TCR beta sequences accurately predicted the HLA-A and HLA-B alleles for most subjects in the first cohort. Linkage disequilibrium might explain the correlated functional status among segregating V segments, but an unknown experimental factor could not be ruled out. In a later analysis, the rate of TCR association differed among HLA loci, with DRB1 alleles having the most associated TCRs and HLA-C alleles having the fewest. Most CMV-associated TCR beta chains appeared to be HLA-restricted in a later analysis, and the HLA associations seemed to be driven largely by CMV exposure. In the study, about 150 TCR beta chains were listed as associated with cytomegalovirus. A few of the identified cytomegalovirus-associated TCR beta chains were confirmed in vitro to be specific for cytomegalovirus antigens. A cluster of highly shared sequence variants was judged likely to represent a technical artifact of the sequencing pipeline. The earlier analysis of about 600 of the donors excluded roughly 17 rarely observed V segments, including chromosome 9 orphons, because counts were too low. A later analysis associated 16,951 TCR beta sequences with specific HLA alleles at a false discovery rate of 0.05. The cohort was sequenced for TCR beta chains only, and without alpha or paired-chain data the features that could be detected were limited. A later analysis reported that several top co-occurrence clusters appeared linked to parvovirus B19, influenza, CMV and Epstein-Barr virus. A later genetic analysis associated a missense DCLRE1C variant with V-gene and J-gene trimming of TCR beta chains, and an independent cohort replicated the association. Most TCR sequences were observed very rarely across donors, whereas some public TCRs were present in many individuals. CMV serostatus was the only immune exposure information available for the cohort. Roughly uniform sequencing depth across donors was assumed in presence/absence analyses, although this assumption may not hold. The authors suggested that the approach could potentially be extended to other disease states and immunological phenotypes. Because HLA typing was unavailable for some donors at each locus, only the typed subset was used in association tests. The 87-base-pair reads could not distinguish some IMGT-functional V segments, including TRBV6-2 and TRBV6-3, so those segments were excluded. Compared with the roughly 700-donor mean, donors in an Asian-associated ancestry cluster had fewer N-insertions in productive TCRs, according to a later genetic analysis. Compared with equally common non-associated chains, HLA-associated TCR beta chains in a later analysis were more clonally expanded and had lower generation probabilities.

Worth noting for this clone: Its antigen target is currently unknown. There are no base qualities to consult, and no much larger clone falls within one base.

The cohort was made up of 650 to 700 healthy bone marrow donors. Cohort members were all nominally healthy when sampled, although unrecorded immune exposures were likely present. The donor tested CMV seropositive and was one of the 289 seropositive cohort members. Each donor provided a peripheral blood sample, and peripheral blood mononuclear cells were used for TCR beta sequencing. Genomic DNA was extracted from the blood cell samples with the Qiagen DNeasy Blood Extraction Kit. V is cut by 7 bases and J by 3 bases, and the space between the germline ends is 15 bases. Including cysteine and phenylalanine, the CDR3 has 14 amino acids. Kept here is only the CDR3 DNA, which spans 42 bases and is read in frame from base 1. CDR1 and CDR2 (LNHDA, SQIVND) derive from the germline V gene (reference sequence).

Sequenced material: PBMCs. Here the chain combines TRBV19 and TRBJ1-2, and the D gene may be TRBD1, 6 bases matching. This sequence was found in a woman between 35 and 50 years old in good health and CMV-seropositive. CDR3 region: CASTMGRGYYGYTF. The bases are TGTGCCAGTACCATGGGCAGGGGCTACTATGGCTACACCTTC.